These 22 T cell receptor beta chains were all obtained from the same sample, sequenced in a study of shared clonotypes between healthy human individuals. Only CD45RO-negative cells positively selected for CCR7 counted as naive CD8 cells, so terminally differentiated effector memory CD45RA+ cells were excluded. TCRdb keeps only in-frame clones here, not all; method: immunoSEQ multiplex PCR. The sample consists of approximately 1.9 million clones, 85% to 95% of them appearing once. The specimen was naive CD8+ T cells from PBMCs. These receptors were obtained from a man in his late teens or twenties in good health. Some clones in this sample may be carry-over from other donors' samples.

The chain recombines TRBV5-1 with TRBJ2-7, with 8 positions matching TRBD2. CDR3 length: 15 residues. The germline gives CDR1 SGHRS, CDR2 YFSETQ. V lost 3 bases, J lost 0 bases, and 5 bases stayed unmatched. CDR3 bases: TGCGCCAGCAGCTCCACCGGGACTAGCTCCTACGAGCAGTACTTC. Protein: CASSSTGTSSYEQYF.

The gene calls are TRBV19 and TRBJ2-7, with a possible D match to TRBD1 (6 bases). The CDR3 length is 14 residues. Germline V lookup: CDR1 LNHDA, CDR2 SQIVND (reference sequence). Deletions cut 3 bases from V and 1 base from J, with 10 bases between. This CDR3 reads CASSIAGQSYEQYF. CDR3 DNA sequence: TGTGCCAGTAGTATTGCTGGACAGTCCTACGAGCAGTACTTC.

The gene calls are TRBV7-8 and TRBJ1-5; 7 nucleotides align to TRBD1. With 7 bases clipped from V and 4 bases from J, the junction kept 1 base outside the gene matches. CDR1 and CDR2 from the germline V gene are SGHVS and FQNEAQ. This CDR3 contains 12 residues. The CDR3 reads CASKTGNQPQHF. Here the CDR3 DNA reads TGTGCCAGCAAGACAGGGAATCAGCCCCAGCATTTT.

Points on this clone: Other DNA sequences from this sample encode an identical CDR3 as well. This sequence joins TRBV6-1 and TRBJ1-1; the D is unclear. The CDR3 runs 10 residues. Trimming left V 6 bases short and J 4 bases short, with 3 bases between. The germline V gene has CDR1 MNHNS and CDR2 SASEGT. CDR3 in amino acids: CASRGTEAFF. DNA of the CDR3: TGTGCCAGCAGAGGCACTGAAGCTTTCTTT.

This chain links TRBV19 with TRBJ2-3; TRBD2 matches at 9 bases. Germline V CDR1 and CDR2: LNHDA, SQIVND (reference sequence). V lost 4 bases to trimming and J lost 4 bases; unmatched junction nucleotides: 12. This CDR3 comprises 17 residues. The CDR3 bases are TGTGCCAGTAGTAGGCTAGCGGGACTAGAGGGGGCAGATACGCAGTATTTT. Translated, it gives CASSRLAGLEGADTQYF.

The chain uses TRBV11-2 and TRBJ1-2; no definite D call. CDR1 SGHAT and CDR2 FQNNGV come from the germline V gene. Between the trimmed V and J ends, which lost 0 bases and 3 bases, there was a span of 5 bases. The CDR3 length is 13 residues. This CDR3 is CASSLEEDYGYTF. The CDR3 DNA sequence: TGTGCCAGCAGCTTAGAAGAGGACTATGGCTACACCTTC.

This rearrangement joins TRBV11-2 to TRBJ1-2; 7 nucleotides line up with TRBD1. Germline values: CDR1 SGHAT, CDR2 FQNNGV. The CDR3 consists of 15 residues. V was pared by 5 bases and J by 0 bases, with 6 bases of the junction left unmatched. CDR3 coding DNA: TGTGCCAGCAGCATCAGGGGGGGAGCTAACTATGGCTACACCTTC. Its protein is CASSIRGGANYGYTF.

The chain has TRBV11-2 and TRBJ2-2; D remains unclear. This CDR3 is built from 13 residues. The V end was cut by 6 bases, the J end by 5 bases, with 10 bases between. Germline loops: CDR1 SGHAT, CDR2 FQNNGV. The CDR3 loop is CASRRPGTGELFF. As DNA, the CDR3 is TGTGCCAGCAGACGCCCCGGGACCGGGGAGCTGTTTTTT.

This chain joins TRBV30 and TRBJ1-2; D is perhaps TRBD1 (5 bases). The CDR3 loop spans 14 amino acids. Germline-derived CDR1 and CDR2 are GTSNPN and SVGIG (reference sequence). The V end was cut by 0 bases, the J end by 5 bases, with 13 bases between. The CDR3 bases are TGTGCCTGGAGTGTACCGGGGGACGGATATGGCTACACCTTC. Protein sequence: CAWSVPGDGYGYTF.

The V and J genes are TRBV2 and TRBJ2-6; D is possibly TRBD1 or TRBD2 (5 bases each). Germline CDR1 is SNHLY and CDR2 is FYNNEI. The ends were cut back, 10 bases at V and 0 bases at J, with 19 bases in the middle. The CDR3 has 17 residues. In DNA, the CDR3 is TGTGCCACCACTATTCGGGACGCAAGCTCTGGGGCCAACGTCCTGACTTTC. Translation: CATTIRDASSGANVLTF.

This clone has only a few counts. V is TRBV9 and J is TRBJ1-5; perhaps TRBD1 as D (5 bases). This CDR3 has 14 residues. Germline loops: CDR1 SGDLS, CDR2 YYNGEE. Trimming removed 3 bases from V and 1 base from J, with 8 bases in between. The CDR3 spells CASSAGMSNQPQHF. Written as DNA, the CDR3 is TGTGCCAGCAGCGCAGGGATGAGCAATCAGCCCCAGCATTTT.

The chain uses TRBV7-9 and TRBJ2-5; tentatively, D is TRBD2 (6 bases). The V end was cut by 4 bases, the J end by 5 bases, with 20 bases between. Germline V gene lookup returns CDR1 SEHNR and CDR2 FQNEAQ (reference sequence). CDR3 length equals 16 residues. Here the CDR3 reads CASSSRGVGVEETQYF. In DNA form, the CDR3 reads TGTGCCAGCAGCTCCCGCGGGGTGGGTGTTGAGGAGACCCAGTACTTC.

About this clone: This sample includes further DNA sequences coding for the same CDR3. As DNA, the CDR3 is TGTGCCAGCAGTTACGGGGGCGCGAATGAAAAACTGTTTTTT. It is translated as CASSYGGANEKLFF. The rearrangement joins TRBV27 to TRBJ1-4, with a weak D call TRBD1 (6 bases). Germline loops: CDR1 MNHEY, CDR2 SMNVEV (reference sequence). CDR3 length equals 14 residues. The V and J ends lost 4 bases and 5 bases respectively, with 11 bases between them.

The chain combines TRBV11-2 with TRBJ2-1; D ambiguous. The CDR3 has 12 amino acids. V lost 6 bases, J lost 2 bases, and 5 bases lay in between. Looked up from germline, CDR1 is SGHAT and CDR2 is FQNNGV. The CDR3 reads CASRRTYNEQFF. In DNA form, the CDR3 reads TGTGCCAGCAGACGGACCTACAATGAGCAGTTCTTC.

This clone was seen a handful of times. Other nucleotide sequences from this sample produce the same CDR3. Here the CDR3 DNA reads TGTGCCAGCAGTTTTGGGCTAGGTGGCTACGAGCAGTACTTC. This encodes CASSFGLGGYEQYF. The chain couples TRBV27 to TRBJ2-7; D remains ambiguous. V was shortened by 3 bases and J by 3 bases, with 12 bases between the two germline ends. CDR3 size: 14 residues. Germline assignment: CDR1 MNHEY and CDR2 SMNVEV (reference sequence).

V is TRBV14 and J is TRBJ1-2; D remains ambiguous. This CDR3 contains 12 residues. V was clipped by 1 base and J by 5 bases, with 5 bases between them. Germline CDR1 SGHDN, CDR2 FVKESK. CDR3 DNA: TGTGCCAGCAGCCAAGCAGCTTATGGCTACACCTTC. This translates into CASSQAAYGYTF.

The genes are TRBV7-6 and TRBJ1-3; D is ambiguous. The CDR3 is 15 amino acids. Germline V CDR1 and CDR2: SGHVS, FNYEAQ. Trimming cost V 1 base and J 0 bases, with 7 bases left between them. CDR3 coding DNA: TGTGCCAGCAGCTTAGACGAGAGCTCTGGAAACACCATATATTTT. Protein product: CASSLDESSGNTIYF. Together with reference TRBV7-6 and TRBJ1-3, the CDR3 gives the full variable domain: GAGVSQSPRYKVTKRGQDVALRCDPISGHVSLYWYRQALGQGPEFLTYFNYEAQQDKSGLPNDRFSAERPEGSISTLTIQRTEQRDSAMYRCASSLDESSGNTIYFGEGSWLTVV.

The J gene is TRBJ2-1, the V gene TRBV27, with D maybe TRBD1 (6 bases). The V and J ends lost 2 bases and 6 bases respectively, with 8 bases between them. The CDR3 covers 13 residues. Per the germline V gene, CDR1 is MNHEY and CDR2 is SMNVEV (reference sequence). In DNA form, the CDR3 reads TGTGCCAGCAGTTTAGCCAGGGGCAATGAGCAGTTCTTC. Its protein product is CASSLARGNEQFF.

This sequence joins TRBV5-1 and TRBJ2-1, with D perhaps matching TRBD1 or TRBD2 (5 bases each). CDR1 is SGHRS, CDR2 YFSETQ, per germline. V was pared by 6 bases and J by 3 bases, with 13 bases between. This CDR3 spans 14 amino acids. The CDR3 loop is CASKRDQSYNEQFF. CDR3 bases: TGCGCCAGCAAAAGGGACCAGAGCTACAATGAGCAGTTCTTC.

The rearrangement uses TRBV4-2 and TRBJ2-7; 11 nucleotides match TRBD2. J lost 2 bases, V lost 4 bases, and 4 bases had no gene match. Germline V gene sequence: CDR1 LGHNA, CDR2 YNFKEQ. CDR3 size: 15 residues. This chain's CDR3 is CASSPGTSGTYEQYF. CDR3 nucleotides: TGTGCCAGCAGCCCGGGGACTAGCGGAACCTACGAGCAGTACTTC.

This clone was detected a few times. V and J are TRBV6-1 and TRBJ1-5; weak D call: TRBD1 (5 bases). Trimming cost V 0 bases and J 1 base, with 7 bases left between them. The CDR3 covers 15 residues. Germline CDR1 reads MNHNS; CDR2 reads SASEGT. Here the CDR3 DNA reads TGTGCCAGCAGTGAAGCGCAGGGCAGCAATCAGCCCCAGCATTTT. Residues: CASSEAQGSNQPQHF.

CDR3 region: CSVEGGLVDEQYF. CDR3 coding DNA: TGCAGCGTTGAAGGGGGGCTAGTCGACGAGCAGTACTTC. V and J are TRBV29-1 and TRBJ2-7; possible D gene TRBD1, 6 bases. Between the trimmed V and J ends, which lost 1 base and 5 bases, there was a span of 12 bases. The germline CDR1 and CDR2 sequences are SQVTM and ANQGSEA. The CDR3 covers 13 residues.